A few counts support the clone carrying this T cell receptor (beta chain). The antigen is undetermined. TCRdb re-called the RT-PCR reads with MiXCR, one entry per CDR3 protein. The sample lists 700,000 to 900,000 distinct CDR3 sequences, 21% seen once, with roughly 10% in the top ten. These data come from a study of response to subunit inactivated influenza vaccine. Study observations and caveats: Researchers suggested that each seasonal influenza vaccination recruits few new T cells.

Between the trimmed V and J ends, which lost 7 bases and 1 base, there was a span of 11 bases. Germline V lookup: CDR1 DFQATT, CDR2 SNEGSKA (reference sequence). There are 13 residues in the CDR3. The sequence derives from a man aged 50 to 60 who received an inactivated influenza vaccine. The gene calls are TRBV20-1 and TRBJ1-5; D unclear. Sequencing was performed on PBMCs from blood, taken approximately 5 days after vaccination. The CDR3 sequence: CSGTQASNQPQHF. The CDR3 nucleotides are TGCAGTGGAACTCAGGCCAGCAATCAGCCCCAGCATTTT.